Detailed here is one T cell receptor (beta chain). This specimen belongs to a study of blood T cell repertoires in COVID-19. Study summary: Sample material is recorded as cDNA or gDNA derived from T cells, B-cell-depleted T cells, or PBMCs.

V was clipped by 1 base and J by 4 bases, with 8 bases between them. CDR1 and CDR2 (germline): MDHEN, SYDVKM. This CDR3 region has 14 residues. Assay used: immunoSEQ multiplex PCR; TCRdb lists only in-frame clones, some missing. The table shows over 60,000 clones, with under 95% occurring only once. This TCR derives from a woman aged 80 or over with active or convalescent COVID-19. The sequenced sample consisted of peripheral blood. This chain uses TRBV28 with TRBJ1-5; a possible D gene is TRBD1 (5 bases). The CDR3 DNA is TGTGCCAGCAGTTTATTGGGACTTAATCAGCCCCAGCATTTT. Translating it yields CASSLLGLNQPQHF.